One and the same sample provided the 16 T cell receptor beta chains below, sequenced in a study of cytomegalovirus exposure and HLA in healthy donors. The PCR used 60 Vbeta and 13 Jbeta primers. Some clones are missing from TCRdb's copy, which holds only in-frame ones; the method was immunoSEQ multiplex PCR. The data contain under 200,000 clones, 70% to 85% of them singletons. The sequenced material came from PBMCs. Every receptor here comes from a middle-aged woman in good health and CMV-seronegative.

The rearrangement links TRBV14 to TRBJ1-1; D is undetermined. CDR1 is SGHDN and CDR2 is FVKESK in the germline V gene. The CDR3 runs to 14 residues. V lost 5 bases and J 1 base, leaving 11 bases between the germline ends. CDR3 DNA sequence: TGTGCCAGCAGCACTCCCGGGAGGAACACTGAAGCTTTCTTT. Translation gives CASSTPGRNTEAFF.

The chain uses TRBV5-1 and TRBJ1-1, with unresolved D. Between the trimmed V and J ends, which lost 0 bases and 6 bases, there was a span of 12 bases. There are 14 residues in the CDR3. Germline-derived CDR1 and CDR2 are SGHRS and YFSETQ. The CDR3 is CASSLAIQRAEAFF. DNA of the CDR3: TGCGCCAGCAGCTTGGCGATACAGCGGGCTGAAGCTTTCTTT. Complete variable domain (other parts from reference TRBV5-1 and TRBJ1-1): KAGVTQTPRYLIKTRGQQVTLSCSPISGHRSVSWYQQTPGQGLQFLFEYFSETQRNKGNFPGRFSGRQFSNSRSEMNVSTLELGDSALYLCASSLAIQRAEAFFGQGTRLTVV.

The genes are TRBV11-3 and TRBJ2-3; D is possibly TRBD2 (5 bases). The ends were cut back, 4 bases at V and 7 bases at J, with 15 bases in the middle. The CDR3 length is 14 residues. Germline V CDR1 and CDR2: SGHNT, YENEEA. The CDR3 region has the DNA TGTGCCAGCAGCTCCCGGGCCCTCGGGAATACGCAGTATTTT. Its translation: CASSSRALGNTQYF.

The V call is TRBV19, the J call TRBJ1-2; no definite D call. CDR1 is LNHDA, CDR2 SQIVND, per germline (reference sequence). CDR3 length equals 16 residues. V lost 5 bases and J lost 4, with 20 bases in between. As DNA, the CDR3 is TGTGCCAGTAGTTTTCTTGGTTCTGAGATCGGCTATGGCTACACCTTC. Its translation is CASSFLGSEIGYGYTF. The full variable domain, rest sourced from reference TRBV19 and TRBJ1-2, is DGGITQSPKYLFRKEGQNVTLSCEQNLNHDAMYWYRQDPGQGLRLIYYSQIVNDFQKGDIAEGYSVSREKKESFPLTVTSAQKNPTAFYLCASSFLGSEIGYGYTFGSGTRLTVV.

The chain employs TRBV7-9 and TRBJ2-1; TRBD2 matches 8 bases. Germline V gene sequence: CDR1 SEHNR, CDR2 FQNEAQ (reference sequence). The CDR3 is 16 residues long. The J segment lost 1 base and the V segment lost 4 bases, leaving 6 bases of the junction unmatched. CDR3 protein: CASSSSAGGSYNEQFF. The CDR3 DNA follows: TGTGCCAGCAGCTCCTCTGCGGGAGGTTCCTACAATGAGCAGTTCTTC.

The gene calls are TRBV7-3 and TRBJ2-7, with 10 bases that match TRBD2. The CDR3 is made up of 18 amino acids. CDR1 and CDR2 from the germline V gene are SGHTA and FQGTGA. The V gene end was trimmed by 3 bases and the J gene end by 5 bases; junction bases not matched to a gene: 16. Written as DNA, the CDR3 is TGTGCCAGCAGCTTGTCGGGTCGGCTAGCGGGAGCGGGAGACGAGCAGTACTTC. Residues: CASSLSGRLAGAGDEQYF.

V is TRBV6-4 and J is TRBJ2-5; the D is unclear. The CDR3 runs 13 residues. The germline CDR1 and CDR2 sequences are MRHNA and SNTAGT. V was clipped by 4 bases and J by 5 bases, with 11 bases between them. The CDR3 DNA reads as TGTGCCAGCAGTGTATCGGTGTGGGAGACCCAGTACTTC. It yields the protein CASSVSVWETQYF.

As to this clone: This same CDR3 is encoded by further DNA sequences in the sample. V is TRBV5-1 and J is TRBJ1-1; D not certain. The CDR3 has 13 residues. CDR1 and CDR2 from the germline V gene are SGHRS and YFSETQ. The V end was cut by 0 bases, the J end by 4 bases, with 7 bases between. The DNA of the CDR3 is TGCGCCAGCAGCTTGGGAGGTGGCACTGAAGCTTTCTTT. This codes for CASSLGGGTEAFF.

The genes are TRBV7-9 and TRBJ2-1; perhaps TRBD2 as D (7 bases). The CDR3 has 17 amino acids. V was pared by 5 bases and J by 0 bases, with 17 bases between. Germline V gives CDR1 SEHNR, CDR2 FQNEAQ (reference sequence). The CDR3 DNA is TGTGCCAGCAGCCGAAATAAGGGGGGGGTCTCCTACAATGAGCAGTTCTTC. Encoded protein: CASSRNKGGVSYNEQFF.

The chain uses TRBV28 and TRBJ2-7, with 9 bases fitting TRBD2. Per the germline V gene, CDR1 is MDHEN and CDR2 is SYDVKM. The CDR3 has 15 residues. The ends lost 2 bases at V and 4 bases at J; junction bases unmatched: 6. The CDR3 sequence: CASSLGSSGTYEQYF. In DNA, the CDR3 is TGTGCCAGCAGTTTAGGATCTAGCGGGACGTACGAGCAGTACTTC. The entire variable domain, with the rest obtained from reference TRBV28 and TRBJ2-7, is as follows: DVKVTQSSRYLVKRTGEKVFLECVQDMDHENMFWYRQDPGLGLRLIYFSYDVKMKEKGDIPEGYSVSREKKERFSLILESASTNQTSMYLCASSLGSSGTYEQYFGPGTRLTVT.

The rearrangement links TRBV19 to TRBJ2-7; D possibly corresponds to TRBD2 (7 bases). In germline, CDR1 is LNHDA, CDR2 SQIVND (reference sequence). Trimming cost V 7 bases and J 4 bases, with 17 bases left between them. This CDR3 has 14 amino acids. CDR3 protein: CASTPGEGGYEQYF. The CDR3 region has the DNA TGTGCCAGTACCCCCGGGGAGGGGGGTTACGAGCAGTACTTC.

The chain carries TRBV30 and TRBJ2-2, with TRBD2 matching 9 bases. After removal of 7 bases from V and 5 bases from J, the junction contained 8 bases not matched to a gene. Germline lookup yields CDR1 GTSNPN and CDR2 SVGIG (reference sequence). The CDR3 runs to 14 residues. CDR3 coding DNA: TGTGCCTTAGCGGGAGTAGCGGGGACCGGGGAGCTGTTTTTT. Residues: CALAGVAGTGELFF. The full variable domain, with the rest looked up from reference TRBV30 and TRBJ2-2, is SQTIHQWPATLVQPVGSPLSLECTVEGTSNPNLYWYRQAAGRGLQLLFYSVGIGQISSEVPQNLSASRPQDRQFILSSKKLLLSDSGFYLCALAGVAGTGELFFGEGSRLTVL.

The rearrangement joins TRBV11-3 to TRBJ1-1; 9 nucleotides match TRBD1. The CDR3 consists of 13 residues. Losses at the gene ends were 5 bases for V and 7 bases for J; bases not matched to a gene: 5. The germline V gene has CDR1 SGHNT and CDR2 YENEEA. In nucleotides, the CDR3 is TGTGCCAGCAGCCCAAGACAGGGGGTTGAAGCTTTCTTT. It is translated as CASSPRQGVEAFF.

The genes are TRBV28 and TRBJ1-5; 7 bases match TRBD1. Germline V gene lookup returns CDR1 MDHEN and CDR2 SYDVKM. CDR3 length equals 14 residues. J was trimmed by 0 bases and V by 8 bases; bases with no gene match: 4. The chain's CDR3 is CASWTGDSNQPQHF. The CDR3 DNA reads as TGTGCCAGCTGGACAGGAGATAGCAATCAGCCCCAGCATTTT.

This clone was observed once. At one end, the junction sequence differs from germline, possibly due to a read error. The gene calls are TRBV19 and TRBJ2-3; 7 positions match TRBD1. The V gene's germline CDR1 is LNHDA and CDR2 SQIVND (reference sequence). The length of the CDR3 is 14 residues. As DNA, the CDR3 is TGTGCCAGTAGTTTAGAGGGGGCCAAAGATACGCAGTATTTT. The encoded protein is CASSLEGAKDTQYF.

V usage is TRBV4-2 and J usage is TRBJ2-1; 15 bases match TRBD2. V shed 3 bases, J shed 4 bases, and the junction held 4 bases outside the gene matches. The CDR3 loop spans 17 amino acids. CDR1 is LGHNA, CDR2 YNFKEQ, per germline. CDR3: CASSHGLAGGGYNEQFF. The CDR3 DNA reads TGTGCCAGCAGCCATGGACTAGCGGGAGGGGGTTACAATGAGCAGTTCTTC.